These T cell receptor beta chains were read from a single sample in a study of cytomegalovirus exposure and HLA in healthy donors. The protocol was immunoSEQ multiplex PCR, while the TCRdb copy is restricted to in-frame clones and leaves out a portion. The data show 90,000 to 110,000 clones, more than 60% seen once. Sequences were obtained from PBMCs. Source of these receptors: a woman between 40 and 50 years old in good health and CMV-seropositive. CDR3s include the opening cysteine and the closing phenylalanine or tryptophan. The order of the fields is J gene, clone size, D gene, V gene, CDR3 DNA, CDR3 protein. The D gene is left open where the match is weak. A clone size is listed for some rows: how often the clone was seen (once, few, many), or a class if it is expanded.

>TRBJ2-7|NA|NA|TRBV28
TGTGCCAGCAGTTTTGGGAGGTACGAGCAGTACTTC
CASSFGRYEQYF
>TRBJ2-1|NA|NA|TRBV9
TGTGCCAGCAGCGTTCGGGGGGCTAGCTCCTACAATGAGCAGTTCTTC
CASSVRGASSYNEQFF
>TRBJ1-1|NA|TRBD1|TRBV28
TGTGCCAGCAGTTTCCCAGGGGGCGTGCACACTGAAGCTTTCTTT
CASSFPGGVHTEAFF
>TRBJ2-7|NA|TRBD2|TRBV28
TGTGCCAGCAATTGGGCACGGGGGGTCGCCTACGAGCAGTACTTC
CASNWARGVAYEQYF
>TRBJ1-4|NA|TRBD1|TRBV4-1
TGCGCCAGCAGCTGGACAGGCACTAATGAAAAACTGTTTTTT
CASSWTGTNEKLFF
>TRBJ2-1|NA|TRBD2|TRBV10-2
TGCGCCACGGGGACTAGCGGAGACAATGAGCAGTTCTTC
CATGTSGDNEQFF
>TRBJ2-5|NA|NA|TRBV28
TGTGCCAGCAGTTCAGGGCAACAAGAGACCCAGTACTTC
CASSSGQQETQYF
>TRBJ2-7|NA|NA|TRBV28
TGTGCCAGCAGTGCCTTGACAGGCTTCTACGAGCAGTACTTC
CASSALTGFYEQYF
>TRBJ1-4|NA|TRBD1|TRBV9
TGTGCCAGCAGCCCTCGACAGGGGTATAATGAAAAACTGTTTTTT
CASSPRQGYNEKLFF
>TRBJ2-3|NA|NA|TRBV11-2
TGTGCCAGCAGCTTAGGTCTGGCGGCAGGGGATACGCAGTATTTT
CASSLGLAAGDTQYF
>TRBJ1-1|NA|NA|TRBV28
TGTGCCAGCAGCCTAGGGGCGCGAACTGAAGCTTTCTTT
CASSLGARTEAFF
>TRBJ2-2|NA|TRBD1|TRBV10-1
TGCGCCAGCGCCGGGACAGGGGACTACACCGGGGAGCTGTTTTTT
CASAGTGDYTGELFF
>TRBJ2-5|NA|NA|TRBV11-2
TGTGCCAGCAGCTTAGATTCATTTTCAGAGACCCAGTACTTC
CASSLDSFSETQYF
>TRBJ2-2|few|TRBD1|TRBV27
TGTGCCAGCAGTTTATCATGGACAGGGACCACCGGGGAGCTGTTTTTT
CASSLSWTGTTGELFF
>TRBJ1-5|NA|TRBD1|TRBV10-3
TGTGCCAGCCAGGGGGTGAACTTCAATCAGCCCCAGCATTTT
CASQGVNFNQPQHF
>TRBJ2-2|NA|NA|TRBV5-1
TGCGCCAGCAGCCGTAAGACAGGCACCGGGGAGCTGTTTTTT
CASSRKTGTGELFF
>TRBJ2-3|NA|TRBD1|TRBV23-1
TGCGCCATCTACGGACAGGGCACAGATACGCAGTATTTT
CAIYGQGTDTQYF
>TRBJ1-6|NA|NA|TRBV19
TGTGCCAGTAGTATAGATCAGTCCGGGGGGTCACCCCTCCACTTT
CASSIDQSGGSPLHF
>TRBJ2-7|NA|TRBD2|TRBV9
TGTGCCAGCGCCAGGGAGGGTGGGCGCGAGCAGTACTTC
CASAREGGREQYF
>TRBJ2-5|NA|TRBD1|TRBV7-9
TGTGCCAGCAGCTTAGGTGGACAGGCAGCATCCCAGTACTTC
CASSLGGQAASQYF
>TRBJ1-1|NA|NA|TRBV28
TGTGCCAGCAGTTTACTCCGGGATATAACTGAAGCTTTCTTT
CASSLLRDITEAFF
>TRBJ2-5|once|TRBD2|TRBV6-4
TGTGCCAGCAGTCGGAAGGATAGCGGGGGGGGAGAGACCCAGTACTTC
CASSRKDSGGGETQYF
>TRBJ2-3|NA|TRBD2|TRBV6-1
TGTGCCAGCAAGGGACTAGCGGGACGCACAGATACGCAGTATTTT
CASKGLAGRTDTQYF
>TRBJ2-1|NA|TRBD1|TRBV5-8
TGTGCCAGCAGCTCGGGACAGGGTGACCTCAATGAGCAGTTCTTC
CASSSGQGDLNEQFF
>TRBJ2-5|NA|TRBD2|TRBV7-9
TGTGCCAGCAGCTTACTAGCGGGGGCCCAAGAGACCCAGTACTTC
CASSLLAGAQETQYF
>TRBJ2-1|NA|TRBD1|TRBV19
TGTGCCAGTAGCGGACAGGGGGCTGATGGTGAGCAGTTCTTC
CASSGQGADGEQFF
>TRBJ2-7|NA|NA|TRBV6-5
TGTGCCAGCAGCCCCCTGGCGGGCGAGCAGTACTTC
CASSPLAGEQYF
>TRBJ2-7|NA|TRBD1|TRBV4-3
TGCGCCAGCAGCCAAGGCCGGACAGGAACCTACGAGCAGTACTTC
CASSQGRTGTYEQYF
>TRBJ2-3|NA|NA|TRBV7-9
TGTGCCAGCAGCTGGGGACTTGACACAGATACGCAGTATTTT
CASSWGLDTDTQYF
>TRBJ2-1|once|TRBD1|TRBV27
TGTGCCAGCAGTTTTGCAGGGGGTAATGAGCAGTTCTTC
CASSFAGGNEQFF
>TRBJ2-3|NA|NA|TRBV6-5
TGTGCCAGCACCCCGACGGGGTATACAGATACGCAGTATTTT
CASTPTGYTDTQYF
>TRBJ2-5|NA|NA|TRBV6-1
TGTGCCAGCAGTCAGGGAAGAGAGACCCAGTACTTC
CASSQGRETQYF
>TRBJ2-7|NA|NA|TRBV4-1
TGCGCCAGCAGCCAAGAGAAGGACTACTACGAGCAGTACTTC
CASSQEKDYYEQYF
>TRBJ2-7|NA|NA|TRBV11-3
TGTGCCAGCAGCCTCTCTCTCTTCCGGGAAACTTACGAGCAGTACTTC
CASSLSLFRETYEQYF
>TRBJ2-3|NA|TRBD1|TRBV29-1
TGCAGCGTTGTGCCGGGACAGGGTTTAGATACGCAGTATTTT
CSVVPGQGLDTQYF
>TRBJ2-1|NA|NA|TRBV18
TGTGCCAGCTCACCACGGATGGACACAAACAATGAGCAGTTCTTC
CASSPRMDTNNEQFF
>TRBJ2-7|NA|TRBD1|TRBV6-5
TGTGCCAGCAGTTACCAGGCGGGACAGGGCTACGAGCAGTACTTC
CASSYQAGQGYEQYF
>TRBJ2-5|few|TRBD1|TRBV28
TGTGCCAGCAGTTCATCCGGGACAGCCCCAATGGAGCAGTACTTC
CASSSSGTAPMEQYF
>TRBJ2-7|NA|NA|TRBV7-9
TGTGCCAGCAGCAAAGACAGCTACGAGCAGTACTTC
CASSKDSYEQYF
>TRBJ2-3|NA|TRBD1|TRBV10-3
TGTGCCATCAGCAGGGGGCAGCGTGGCACAGATACGCAGTATTTT
CAISRGQRGTDTQYF
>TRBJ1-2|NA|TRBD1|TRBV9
TGTGCCAGCAGTACTCGGGACAGGGTCTATGGCTACACCTTC
CASSTRDRVYGYTF
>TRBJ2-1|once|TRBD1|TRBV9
TGTGCCAGCAGCGTAGTAGGGACAGGCTCTTTTAATGAGCAGTTCTTC
CASSVVGTGSFNEQFF
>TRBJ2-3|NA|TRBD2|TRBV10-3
TGTGCCATCTCGCCCTCAACTAGCGGTTACTTGGATACGCAGTATTTT
CAISPSTSGYLDTQYF
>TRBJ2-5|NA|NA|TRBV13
TGCGCCAGCAGCTTATACGGGGTAACGAAAGAGACCCAGTACTTC
CASSLYGVTKETQYF
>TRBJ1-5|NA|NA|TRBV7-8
TGTGCCAGCAGCTTAAACGGGGGGGCAATCCAGCCCCAGCATTTT
CASSLNGGAIQPQHF
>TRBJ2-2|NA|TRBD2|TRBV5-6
TGTGCCAGCAGCCGGGAGGTGTTAACGAACACCGGGGAGCTGTTTTTT
CASSREVLTNTGELFF
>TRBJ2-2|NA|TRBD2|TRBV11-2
TGTGCCAGCAGCTTCCGGCTAGCGGGTTCCACCGGGGAGCTGTTTTTT
CASSFRLAGSTGELFF
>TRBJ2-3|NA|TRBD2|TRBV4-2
TGTGCCAGCAGCCAAGGGCTGGGCGGGGGGAGGGATACGCAGTATTTT
CASSQGLGGGRDTQYF
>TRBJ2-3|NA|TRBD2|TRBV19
TGTGCCAGTAGTTCTCGCTTAGCGGGACTTTTAGATACGCAGTATTTT
CASSSRLAGLLDTQYF